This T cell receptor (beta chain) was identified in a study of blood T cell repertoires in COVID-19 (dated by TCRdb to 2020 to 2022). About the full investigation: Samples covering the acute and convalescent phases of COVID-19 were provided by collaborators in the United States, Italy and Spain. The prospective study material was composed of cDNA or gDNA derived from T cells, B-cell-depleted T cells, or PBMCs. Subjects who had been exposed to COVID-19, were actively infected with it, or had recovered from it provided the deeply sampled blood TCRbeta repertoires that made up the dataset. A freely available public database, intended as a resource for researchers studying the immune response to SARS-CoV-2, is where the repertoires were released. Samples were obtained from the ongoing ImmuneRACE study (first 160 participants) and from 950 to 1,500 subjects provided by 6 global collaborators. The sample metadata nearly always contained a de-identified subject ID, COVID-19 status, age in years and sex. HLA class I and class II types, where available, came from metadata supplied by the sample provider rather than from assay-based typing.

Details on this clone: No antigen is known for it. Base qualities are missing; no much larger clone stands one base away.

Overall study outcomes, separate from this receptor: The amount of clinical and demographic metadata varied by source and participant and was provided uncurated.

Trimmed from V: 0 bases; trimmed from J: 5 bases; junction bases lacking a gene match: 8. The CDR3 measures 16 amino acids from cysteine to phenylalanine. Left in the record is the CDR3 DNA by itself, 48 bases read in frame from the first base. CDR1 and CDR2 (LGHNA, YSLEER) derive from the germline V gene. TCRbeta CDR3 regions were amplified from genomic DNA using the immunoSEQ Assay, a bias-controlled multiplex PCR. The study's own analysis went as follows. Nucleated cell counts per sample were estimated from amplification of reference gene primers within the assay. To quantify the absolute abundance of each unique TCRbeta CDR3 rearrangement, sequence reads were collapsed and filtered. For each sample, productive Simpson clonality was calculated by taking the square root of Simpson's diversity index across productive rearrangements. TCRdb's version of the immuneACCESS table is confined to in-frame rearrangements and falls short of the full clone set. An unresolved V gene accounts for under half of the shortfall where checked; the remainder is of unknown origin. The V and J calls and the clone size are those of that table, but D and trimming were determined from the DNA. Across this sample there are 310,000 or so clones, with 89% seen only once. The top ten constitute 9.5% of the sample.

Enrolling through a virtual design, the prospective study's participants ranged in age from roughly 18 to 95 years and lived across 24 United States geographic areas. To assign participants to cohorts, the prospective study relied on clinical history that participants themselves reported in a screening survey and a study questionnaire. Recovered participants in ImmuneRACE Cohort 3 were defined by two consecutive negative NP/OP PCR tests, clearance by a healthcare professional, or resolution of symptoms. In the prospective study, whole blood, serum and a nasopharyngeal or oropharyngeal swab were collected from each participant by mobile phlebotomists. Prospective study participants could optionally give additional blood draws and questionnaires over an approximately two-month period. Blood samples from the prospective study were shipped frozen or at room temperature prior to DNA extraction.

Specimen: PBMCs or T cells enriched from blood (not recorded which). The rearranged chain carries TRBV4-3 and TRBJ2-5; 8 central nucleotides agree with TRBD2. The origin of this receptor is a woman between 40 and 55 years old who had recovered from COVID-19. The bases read TGCGCCAGCAGCCAAGATCGGTGGACTAGCTTGGAGACCCAGTACTTC. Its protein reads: CASSQDRWTSLETQYF.